What follows are 14 T cell receptor beta chains derived from one specimen sequenced in a study of T cell changes during pregnancy in multiple sclerosis. Generated by immunoSEQ multiplex PCR, the TCRdb table keeps only in-frame clones and is missing some. The repertoire includes fewer than 35,000 clones, roughly 91% of them detected once, and less than 0.55% sits in the top ten. The sequenced sample was CD4+ T cells from peripheral blood mononuclear cells, obtained after pregnancy. Source of these receptors: a female donor with multiple sclerosis, enrolled in a pregnancy study.

V gene TRBV11-2 combines with J gene TRBJ2-3; TRBD2 aligns across 10 bases. V trimming: 3 bases; J trimming: 4 bases; junction bases outside the gene matches: 4. The CDR3 runs to 15 residues. Per the germline V gene, CDR1 is SGHAT and CDR2 is FQNNGV. The CDR3 DNA follows: TGTGCCAGCAGCTTCACTAGCGGGGAGGCAGATACGCAGTATTTT. Amino acids: CASSFTSGEADTQYF.

The chain is built from TRBV18 and TRBJ1-1, with 10 bases aligning to TRBD1. The V and J ends lost 6 bases and 0 bases, in that order; junction bases with no gene match: 1. CDR1 is KGHSH, CDR2 LQKENI, per germline. CDR3 length equals 14 residues. CDR3 amino acids: CASSGQGMNTEAFF. DNA for the CDR3: TGTGCCAGCTCGGGACAGGGGATGAACACTGAAGCTTTCTTT.

The CDR3 DNA reads as TGTGCCAGCAGCTTAGGACAGGCGAGATCCACAGATACGCAGTATTTT. Translated, it gives CASSLGQARSTDTQYF. This chain links TRBV7-9 with TRBJ2-3; D is possibly TRBD1 (6 bases). The CDR3 extends over 16 amino acids. Germline V lookup: CDR1 SEHNR, CDR2 FQNEAQ (reference sequence). Between the trimmed V and J ends, which lost 1 base and 2 bases, there was a span of 13 bases.

This clone was counted only a few times. The DNA of the CDR3 is TGTGCCAGCAGCTTTAGCGGGGGGGCACATGAGCAGTTCTTC. Amino acids: CASSFSGGAHEQFF. The chain has TRBV5-6 and TRBJ2-1; 11 bases fit TRBD2. Germline CDR1 is SGHDT and CDR2 is YYEEEE. This CDR3 comprises 14 residues. V shed 2 bases, J shed 8 bases, and the junction held 3 bases outside the gene matches.

This clone is labeled medium-sized. The J gene is TRBJ1-2, the V gene TRBV7-3; D gene unclear. This CDR3 has 13 amino acids. Between the trimmed V and J ends, which lost 1 base and 4 bases, there was a span of 7 bases. Germline values: CDR1 SGHTA, CDR2 FQGTGA. The CDR3: CASSLNPGYGYTF. Here the CDR3 DNA reads TGTGCCAGCAGCTTAAACCCAGGCTATGGCTACACCTTC.

The chain uses TRBV2 and TRBJ2-1, with 7 bases aligning to TRBD2. The CDR3 runs 13 residues. Germline V CDR1 and CDR2: SNHLY, FYNNEI. V lost 5 bases, J lost 5 bases, and 3 bases stayed unmatched. CDR3 nucleotides: TGTGCCAGCAGTTTGGGGAGGGACAATGAGCAGTTCTTC. Amino acid sequence: CASSLGRDNEQFF.

V and J are TRBV30 and TRBJ1-6; a weak D match, TRBD1 (6 bases). Germline V lookup: CDR1 GTSNPN, CDR2 SVGIG (reference sequence). The V and J ends lost 3 bases and 6 bases respectively, with 12 bases between them. This CDR3 is 14 amino acids long. CDR3 bases: TGTGCCTGGAGGGTAGGGGGTTTTAATTCACCCCTCCACTTT. Its translation: CAWRVGGFNSPLHF.

This clone was recorded only once. The V and J genes are TRBV30 and TRBJ1-2; TRBD1 is a possible D gene (5 bases). The CDR3 is 11 amino acids. The germline V gene encodes CDR1 GTSNPN and CDR2 SVGIG (reference sequence). V was cut by 6 bases and J by 5 bases, with 10 bases left in between. CDR3 loop: CACQGVYGYTF. The CDR3 DNA reads as TGTGCCTGTCAAGGGGTATATGGCTACACCTTC.

The gene calls are TRBV18 and TRBJ1-1; D might be TRBD1 (5 bases). This CDR3 comprises 16 residues. V was clipped by 2 bases and J by 5 bases, with 18 bases between them. The V gene's germline CDR1 is KGHSH and CDR2 LQKENI. The CDR3 spells CASSPRANTGTTEAFF. The CDR3 nucleotides are TGTGCCAGCTCACCAAGGGCAAACACAGGTACAACTGAAGCTTTCTTT.

The rearrangement uses TRBV23-1 and TRBJ2-7, with D tentatively TRBD2 (6 bases). TRBV23-1 is classed as an ORF, of uncertain function. V lost 7 bases to trimming and J lost 4 bases, with 20 bases between them. The CDR3 spans 15 residues. DNA of the CDR3: TGCGCCAGCATTATACCCCGGGACTTCCCTTACGAGCAGTACTTC. Translation gives CASIIPRDFPYEQYF.

V and J are TRBV5-6 and TRBJ2-1, with D unresolved. V gave up 10 bases and J gave up 2 bases, with 13 bases separating them. The CDR3 runs 13 residues. Germline V CDR1 and CDR2: SGHDT, YYEEEE. CDR3 in amino acids: CAELWRTYNEQFF. The CDR3 DNA reads TGTGCCGAGCTGTGGCGGACCTACAATGAGCAGTTCTTC.

The chain combines TRBV2 with TRBJ2-5; 7 bases are a match to TRBD1. Germline lookup yields CDR1 SNHLY and CDR2 FYNNEI. The CDR3 runs to 14 residues. J was trimmed by 5 bases and V by 2 bases; bases with no gene match: 5. This chain's CDR3 is CASSEQGDEETQYF. In DNA, the CDR3 is TGTGCCAGCAGTGAACAGGGGGATGAGGAGACCCAGTACTTC.

The chain carries TRBV2 and TRBJ2-3; D is possibly TRBD2 (6 bases). The ends were cut back, 5 bases at V and 1 base at J, with 13 bases in the middle. Germline V gives CDR1 SNHLY, CDR2 FYNNEI. The CDR3 is 15 amino acids. CDR3 protein: CASSISGVGTDTQYF. Written as DNA, the CDR3 is TGTGCCAGCAGTATCTCGGGAGTCGGCACAGATACGCAGTATTTT.

The V and J genes are TRBV11-2 and TRBJ2-7; 10 nucleotides line up with TRBD2. After removal of 4 bases from V and 3 bases from J, the junction contained 6 bases not matched to a gene. The CDR3 loop spans 15 amino acids. Germline loops: CDR1 SGHAT, CDR2 FQNNGV. The CDR3 region is CASSSVSGRIYEQYF. The CDR3 nucleotides are TGTGCCAGCAGCTCGGTTAGCGGGAGGATCTACGAGCAGTACTTC. The full variable domain, its missing parts supplied by reference TRBV11-2 and TRBJ2-7, is EAGVAQSPRYKIIEKRQSVAFWCNPISGHATLYWYQQILGQGPKLLIQFQNNGVVDDSQLPKDRFSAERLKGVDSTLKIQPAKLEDSAVYLCASSSVSGRIYEQYFGPGTRLTVT.